Sequencing of this T cell receptor beta chain was carried out in a study of cytomegalovirus exposure and HLA in healthy donors. The method was immunoSEQ multiplex PCR; TCRdb's version includes in-frame clones alone and lacks a portion of them. There are about 330,000 clones in the sample; approximately 90% occur only once, and approximately 1.1% lies in the top ten. In regard to this clone: What it recognizes is unknown.

V gave up 5 bases and J gave up 7 bases, with 21 bases separating them. The CDR3 loop spans 16 amino acids. Per the germline V gene, CDR1 is MNHNY and CDR2 is SVGAGI (reference sequence). Study-level points and caveats: Subsequent analysis showed first-cohort TCR clusters tending to co-occur in over a hundred validation repertoires.

Sequencing was done on a sample of PBMCs. The V call is TRBV6-6, the J call TRBJ2-1, with D perhaps given as TRBD1 or TRBD2 (5 bases each). This clonotype originated in a woman aged 30 to 39 in good health and CMV-seropositive. The CDR3 nucleotides are TGTGCCAGCAGTCCCCGGGACCTTCGAATCGGGAATGAGCAGTTCTTC. Encoded protein: CASSPRDLRIGNEQFF.